The clone carrying this TCR beta chain was observed at least ten times. Its antigen is unidentified. This specimen comes from a study of human T cells and chemical hapten exposure. Overall study findings and caveats: Significantly greater numbers of large CDR3 similarity clusters came from expanded TCRs than from controls.

TCRdb reanalysed the RACE reads using MiXCR and keeps one entry per CDR3 protein. Of tens of thousands of distinct CDR3 sequences listed, about 9.4% are singletons. Time point denoted: pre-sensitization, week 0. Treatment: therapeutic diphenylcyclopropenone sensitization with weekly scalp DPC. Whole blood, unfractionated, served as the material for total RNA extraction. The CDR3 is made up of 13 amino acids. V was pared by 1 base and J by 3 bases, with 4 bases between. From germline, CDR1 is SGHDN and CDR2 FVKESK. The TCR comes from a man aged 45-65 years with alopecia areata. Some clones in this sample may be carry-over from other donors' samples. The rearrangement uses TRBV14 and TRBJ1-5; D unresolved. The material sequenced was whole blood, taken in connection with sensitization to the hapten diphenylcyclopropenone (DPC). CDR3 sequence: CASSQGYNQPQHF. DNA of the CDR3: TGTGCCAGCAGCCAAGGGTACAATCAGCCCCAGCATTTT.